The 13 T cell receptor beta chains given below trace back to one sample, sequenced in a study of read filtering for tumor transcriptome and immune sequencing. Molecular barcoded adaptors covering alpha/delta and beta/gamma chains were used on about 0.4 ug RNA. TCRdb reprocessed the reads via MiXCR and lists one record per CDR3 protein. There are tens of thousands of distinct CDR3 sequences in the sample; approximately 15% occur only once, and roughly 41% lies in the top ten. Source material: a population of CD138-negative cells sorted from bone marrow. The origin of the receptors is a donor over 35 with multiple myeloma.

For this clonotype: The germline gene is not matched at one end of the junction; a read error may be the cause. The rearrangement links TRBV4-2 to TRBJ2-7; possibly TRBD1 or TRBD2 for D (5 bases each). Germline values: CDR1 LGHNA, CDR2 YNFKEQ. The CDR3 length is 19 residues. CDR3 sequence (DNA): TGCGCCAGCAGCCAAGGTCGGTGCAGGGTGGGGGTGGGATCCTACGAGCAGTACTTC. It translates to CASSQGRCRVGVGSYEQYF.

This clonotype has ten or more counts. J is TRBJ2-1 and V is TRBV5-5; TRBD2 matches 16 bases. The CDR3 covers 18 residues. The trim removed 3 bases at V and 6 bases at J, leaving 9 bases unmatched. Germline values: CDR1 SGHKS, CDR2 YYEKEE (reference sequence). CDR3 sequence: CASSWGLAGGPGFNEQFF. In DNA, the CDR3 is TGTGCCAGCAGCTGGGGACTAGCGGGAGGGCCAGGTTTCAATGAGCAGTTCTTC.

There are many counts of this clonotype. The chain uses TRBV3-1 and TRBJ2-4; weak D call: TRBD1 (5 bases). CDR1 and CDR2 from the germline V gene are LGHDT and YNNKEL (reference sequence). This CDR3 is built from 19 residues. Trimming stripped 0 bases from V and 1 base from J, with 19 bases between. The CDR3 bases are TGTGCCAGCAGCCAAGAAGTCGCATTAGGGGTGTCGGCCAAAAACATTCAGTACTTC. Its protein product is CASSQEVALGVSAKNIQYF.

This clonotype was detected many times. V gene TRBV6-2 or TRBV6-3 combines with J gene TRBJ1-1, with D possibly TRBD1 on 6 matching bases. The CDR3 consists of 14 residues. Germline V lookup: CDR1 MNHEY, CDR2 SVGEGT. Trimming stripped 6 bases from V and 3 bases from J, with 14 bases between. The chain's CDR3 is CASRGHKEHTEAFF. The CDR3 nucleotides are TGTGCCAGCAGGGGACATAAGGAACACACTGAAGCTTTCTTT.

The table lists this clonotype with many counts. The chain is built from TRBV10-3 and TRBJ2-2; D remains unclear. The V gene lost 2 bases and the J gene lost 4 bases, with 8 bases spanning the gap. CDR3 size: 14 residues. Germline V gene sequence: CDR1 ENHRY, CDR2 SYGVKD. The CDR3 spells CAISERTLTGELFF. CDR3 nucleotides: TGTGCCATCAGTGAGAGGACCCTCACCGGGGAGCTGTTTTTT.

In its sample, this clonotype was seen many times. The V call is TRBV30, the J call TRBJ2-7; 8 nucleotides agree with TRBD2. The CDR3 is 15 amino acids. Germline lookup yields CDR1 GTSNPN and CDR2 SVGIG (reference sequence). Losses at the gene ends were 2 bases for V and 2 bases for J; bases not matched to a gene: 8. The DNA for the CDR3 is TGTGCCTGGAGTCCATCTCTAGCGGGCCCCTACGAGCAGTACTTC. Residues: CAWSPSLAGPYEQYF.

This clonotype was recorded at least ten times. The genes are TRBV27 and TRBJ2-4, with 8 bases identical to TRBD1. Germline values: CDR1 MNHEY, CDR2 SMNVEV (reference sequence). The CDR3 length is 16 residues. With 7 bases clipped from V and 1 base from J, the junction kept 9 bases outside the gene matches. In DNA form, the CDR3 reads TGTGCCAGCATTCCTAGGACAGGGCCCGCCAAAAACATTCAGTACTTC. It yields the protein CASIPRTGPAKNIQYF.

This clonotype was counted between two and nine times. The chain uses TRBV19 and TRBJ2-1; 12 bases are a match to TRBD2. Trimming removed 4 bases from V and 4 bases from J; junction bases left unmatched: 5. Germline V gives CDR1 LNHDA, CDR2 SQIVND (reference sequence). The CDR3 has 16 amino acids. The CDR3 spells CASSTRLAGEYNEQFF. DNA for the CDR3: TGTGCCAGTAGTACCAGACTAGCGGGAGAGTACAATGAGCAGTTCTTC.

As for this clonotype: Given a much more abundant clone one base away, this may be a read error. This chain joins TRBV12-3 or TRBV12-4 and TRBJ2-1, with D maybe TRBD2 (6 bases). The CDR3 is made up of 16 amino acids. The V gene lost 3 bases and the J gene lost 8 bases, with 20 bases spanning the gap. CDR3: CASSLVRESAYDEQFF. The CDR3 DNA reads TGTGCCAGCAGTTTGGTCCGGGAGTCTGCTTACGATGAGCAGTTCTTC.

The V gene is TRBV6-5, the J gene TRBJ2-7; either TRBD1 or TRBD2 may fit D (5 bases each). The length of the CDR3 is 14 residues. CDR1 and CDR2 (germline): MNHEY, SVGAGI. V shed 7 bases and J shed 6 bases, with 19 bases lying between them. In DNA form, the CDR3 reads TGTGCCAGCACCCTGGGGACCCTCGGGCGCGAGCAGTACTTC. This translates into CASTLGTLGREQYF.

This clonotype has ten or more counts. This chain joins TRBV30 and TRBJ1-1; possible D gene TRBD1, 5 bases. V lost 0 bases and J lost 1, with 12 bases in between. CDR1 is GTSNPN, CDR2 SVGIG, per germline (reference sequence). The CDR3 extends over 15 amino acids. CDR3 residues: CAWSVTGTPNTEAFF. The CDR3, as DNA: TGTGCCTGGAGTGTTACTGGGACCCCGAACACTGAAGCTTTCTTT.

The chain combines TRBV28 with TRBJ2-5; 8 nucleotides match TRBD2. Trimming took 5 bases from V and 10 from J; bases not matched to a gene: 15. CDR1 and CDR2 (germline): MDHEN, SYDVKM. The CDR3 totals 15 residues. The CDR3 spells CASSSLAGTLGDQYF. CDR3 in DNA: TGTGCCAGCAGTAGTTTAGCGGGAACCTTGGGGGACCAGTACTTC.

There are many counts of this clonotype. The gene calls are TRBV24-1 and TRBJ2-1; D remains ambiguous. The germline V gene has CDR1 KGHDR and CDR2 SFDVKD. Trimming left V 3 bases short and J 8 bases short, with 19 bases between. This CDR3 has 16 residues. CDR3 nucleotide sequence: TGTGCCACCAGTGATCCCCGGCGCCAGGAGTTCCATGAGCAGTTCTTC. This sequence encodes CATSDPRRQEFHEQFF.